The 5 T cell receptor beta chains reported below all come from one sample, sequenced in a study of blood T cell repertoires in COVID-19. Only in-frame clones appear in the TCRdb table, and some are missing; sequencing was by immunoSEQ multiplex PCR. The table lists 99,000 or so clones, 81% of them singletons. The sequenced sample was peripheral blood. The receptors stem from a woman in her seventies with acute or convalescent COVID-19.

A few counts support this clone. The chain recombines TRBV19 with TRBJ1-1, with 7 nucleotides matching TRBD1. V shed 4 bases, J shed 4 bases, and the junction held 3 bases outside the gene matches. The CDR3 covers 13 residues. Germline lookup yields CDR1 LNHDA and CDR2 SQIVND (reference sequence). The CDR3 sequence is CASSRGQLTEAFF. The CDR3 region has the DNA TGTGCCAGTAGTAGGGGACAGCTCACTGAAGCTTTCTTT.

This clone was recorded once. V usage is TRBV7-3 and J usage is TRBJ2-1; D is perhaps TRBD1 (6 bases). Germline V CDR1 and CDR2: SGHTA, FQGTGA. This CDR3 comprises 15 residues. V was trimmed by 5 bases and J by 2 bases, leaving 13 bases between them. The CDR3, as DNA: TGTGCCAGCAGCCGATTGCAGGGGACCTACAATGAGCAGTTCTTC. This sequence encodes CASSRLQGTYNEQFF.

This chain uses TRBV5-6 with TRBJ1-6; D is uncertain. V dropped 4 bases and J dropped 7 bases, with 12 bases sitting between them. The CDR3 has 14 residues. Germline loops: CDR1 SGHDT, CDR2 YYEEEE. The CDR3, as DNA: TGTGCCAGCAGCAATAGACCCGGGAATTCACCCCTCCACTTT. Its protein is CASSNRPGNSPLHF.

The chain uses TRBV5-1 and TRBJ2-1, with D unresolved. Trimming took off 4 bases at V and 0 bases at J, with 11 bases between the two ends. Germline V CDR1 and CDR2: SGHRS, YFSETQ. This CDR3 is 15 amino acids long. The CDR3 loop reads CASSGPESSYNEQFF. The CDR3 bases are TGCGCCAGCAGCGGTCCCGAGAGCTCCTACAATGAGCAGTTCTTC.

The CDR3 here is CASSVEGPRGDNEQFF. CDR3 DNA sequence: TGTGCCAGCAGCGTTGAAGGGCCACGGGGGGACAATGAGCAGTTCTTC. This chain connects TRBV9 to TRBJ2-1; 7 nucleotides match TRBD2. The CDR3 sequence is 16 residues long. After removal of 2 bases from V and 5 bases from J, the junction contained 10 bases not matched to a gene. Per the germline V gene, CDR1 is SGDLS and CDR2 is YYNGEE.